This T cell receptor (beta chain) emerged from a study of vaccination effects on CD4 cells after COVID-19. Peptide-pool stimulation followed by sequencing identified expanded antigen-specific CD4+ clonotypes in the ViraFEST assay. Culture lasted about 10 days before CD4+ T cell isolation. Two doses of either BNT162b2 or mRNA-1273 were given to each participant. The CDR3 runs to 12 residues. Germline assignment: CDR1 LNHDA and CDR2 SQIVND (reference sequence). V was cut by 8 bases and J by 4 bases, with 9 bases left in between. Concerning this clone: The antigen is undetermined.

The protocol was immunoSEQ multiplex PCR, while the TCRdb copy is restricted to in-frame clones and leaves out a portion. This sample has tens of thousands of clones; 60% to 75% occur once, and the top ten carry over 0.95%. The receptor's source is a human donor who received a COVID-19 vaccine. The chain carries TRBV19 and TRBJ1-5; D is possibly TRBD1 (6 bases). The source material was CD4+ T cells from PBMCs cultured with HCoV-229E spike peptides, sampled after COVID-19 vaccination. CDR3: CASRQGNQPQHF. The DNA of the CDR3 is TGTGCCAGTCGGCAGGGGAATCAGCCCCAGCATTTT.